The present TCR beta chain was sequenced within a study of CD8 T cells in Susac syndrome (dated by TCRdb to the late 2010s). About the investigation overall: Repertoire sequencing was used to test whether CD8+ T cell activation and differentiation in Susac syndrome was antigen driven. Study-level results and caveats: The TCR sequencing and HLA analysis was acknowledged to have included a relatively small number of individuals.

The germline V gene sets CDR1 to SNHLY and CDR2 to FYNNEI. V and J are truncated by 4 bases and 6 bases respectively, leaving an intervening sequence of 7 bases. Including the terminal cysteine and phenylalanine, the CDR3 comprises 11 residues. The retained sequence is limited to the CDR3, 33 bases, with the frame set at the first base. High-throughput TCR beta sequencing profiled peripheral blood CD8+ and CD4+ T cells from healthy donors, Susac syndrome patients and multiple sclerosis patients. Healthy donors were included as age- and sex-matched controls. Bulk CD8+ and CD4+ T cells were purified by magnetic negative isolation, whereas CD8+ TEMRA cells were enriched by FACS. Blood was collected in EDTA tubes and processed within 24 hours, with PBMCs isolated through density gradient centrifugation. PBMCs intended for TCR sequencing were cryopreserved in liquid nitrogen and were subsequently thawed in a 37 degrees C water bath. Purity of sorted or isolated CD4+, CD8+ and CD8+ TEMRA cells was at least 90%.

Notes on this clonotype: Its specific antigen is unknown. Base-call qualities are not available, and no considerably larger clone is one nucleotide away.

RNA was extracted using the RNeasy kit, and about 0.45 to 1 ug of the RNA was reverse transcribed with random hexamers. The immunoSEQ multiplex PCR assay, covering 54 Vbeta and 13 Jbeta segments, was used to amplify TCR beta CDR3 regions. Bias from PCR amplification was corrected by using a synthetic template baseline for primer optimization and for computational correction. The source study handled its data this way. Only productive sequences were kept, with reads annotated to V, D and J genes according to IMGT and analyzed in immunoSEQ Analyzer. Clonality was calculated as one minus the Shannon entropy normalized by log2 of the number of productive unique sequences. For each patient and control, public and private clones were evaluated among the 100 most prevalent clones. Clones were defined as Susac-specific if absent from the healthy and MS cohorts, from around 1,000 published viral clones and from other ImmuneACCESS disease sequences. TCRdb reprocessing: public reads trimmed at Q25 with fastp, clones called with MiXCR, in-frame beta chains kept. Each CDR3 protein appears once, grouped with its most common genes and DNA. The authors' filters were not applied to this entry. For this sample there are approximately 150,000 distinct CDR3 sequences; 94% appear just once. About 0.076% of the sample is taken by the ten largest.

The chain links TRBV2 with TRBJ2-7; a confident D gene designation cannot be given. This receptor was obtained from a human donor in good health. Sequenced material: CD4+ T cells from PBMCs. The nucleotide sequence reads TGTGCCAGCAGTGTCCTAGGCGAGCAGTACTTC. It is translated as CASSVLGEQYF.